The 27 T cell receptor beta chains below come from one sample, sequenced in a study of T cell responses to AZD1222 COVID-19 vaccine. Sequencing used immunoSEQ multiplex PCR; TCRdb keeps in-frame clones, though not all of them. Here the sample spans fewer than 200,000 clones, 85% to 90% being singletons. The specimen was peripheral blood, collected on day 0 of AZD1222 vaccination. The receptors here all came from an adult in good health.

The V call is TRBV7-6, the J call TRBJ2-1; D possibly uses TRBD1 or TRBD2 (6 bases each). CDR3 length equals 16 residues. V lost 1 base, J lost 4 bases, and 14 bases lay in between. Germline V gene lookup returns CDR1 SGHVS and CDR2 FNYEAQ. The CDR3 sequence: CASSLGGAVPYNEQFF. CDR3 nucleotides: TGTGCCAGCAGCTTAGGGGGGGCGGTACCTTACAATGAGCAGTTCTTC.

This sequence joins TRBV7-2 and TRBJ1-5; D is unresolved. Trimming pared 5 bases from V and 7 bases from J, leaving 12 bases between. This CDR3 has 13 amino acids. In germline, CDR1 is SGHTA, CDR2 FQGNSA. DNA for the CDR3: TGTGCCAGCAGCGCAAATACTCGGCAGCCCCAGCATTTT. This translates into CASSANTRQPQHF.

The V and J genes are TRBV9 and TRBJ2-1; 14 nucleotides align to TRBD2. Germline-derived CDR1 and CDR2 are SGDLS and YYNGEE. The CDR3 has 16 amino acids. Unmatched junction bases numbered 6, after V lost 1 base and J lost 9 bases. The CDR3 loop is CASSVIGTSGGIEQFF. The CDR3 DNA reads TGTGCCAGCAGCGTAATCGGGACTAGCGGGGGCATTGAGCAGTTCTTC. Filled out from reference TRBV9 and TRBJ2-1, the complete variable domain reads DSGVTQTPKHLITATGQRVTLRCSPRSGDLSVYWYQQSLDQGLQFLIQYYNGEERAKGNILERFSAQQFPDLHSELNLSSLELGDSALYFCASSVIGTSGGIEQFFGPGTRLTVL.

The rearrangement links TRBV5-1 to TRBJ2-2; D uncertain. The ends were cut back, 0 bases at V and 8 bases at J, with 5 bases in the middle. The CDR3 runs 12 residues. Germline V gene lookup returns CDR1 SGHRS and CDR2 YFSETQ. CDR3 DNA: TGCGCCAGCAGCTTGGCCTTTGGGGAGCTGTTTTTT. It yields the protein CASSLAFGELFF.

The chain employs TRBV19 and TRBJ2-3; TRBD2 aligns across 10 bases. V shed 7 bases and J 1 base; nucleotides not matched to a gene: 5. The CDR3 totals 15 residues. Germline V gives CDR1 LNHDA, CDR2 SQIVND (reference sequence). CDR3 sequence reads: CASNPSGGGTDTQYF. The CDR3 region has the DNA TGTGCCAGTAACCCAAGCGGGGGGGGCACAGATACGCAGTATTTT.

This clone was seen just once. CDR3: CAWSQMGNTEAFF. The CDR3 nucleotides read TGTGCCTGGAGTCAGATGGGTAACACTGAAGCTTTCTTT. The gene calls are TRBV30 and TRBJ1-1; D unresolved. V was clipped by 2 bases and J by 2 bases, with 9 bases between them. Germline V gene lookup returns CDR1 GTSNPN and CDR2 SVGIG (reference sequence). This CDR3 contains 13 residues.

The CDR3 region has the DNA TGTGCCAGCAGTCCCGTGAACACTGAAGCTTTCTTT. Its protein product is CASSPVNTEAFF. The V gene is TRBV12-3 or TRBV12-4, the J gene TRBJ1-1, with no clear D. The CDR3 has 12 amino acids. The V end was cut by 5 bases, the J end by 0 bases, with 4 bases between.

The V call is TRBV19, the J call TRBJ1-2; 7 nucleotides line up with TRBD1. Trimming at V came to 3 bases and at J to 10 bases, leaving 14 bases not matched to a gene. The CDR3 covers 15 residues. Germline lookup yields CDR1 LNHDA and CDR2 SQIVND (reference sequence). The CDR3 region has the DNA TGTGCCAGTAGTATCCCGGGACAGCTCAAGGCCCACTACACCTTC. Encoded protein: CASSIPGQLKAHYTF.

This chain connects TRBV6-5 to TRBJ2-7, with D possibly TRBD1 on 6 matching bases. The V end was cut by 7 bases, the J end by 5 bases, with 15 bases between. The CDR3 spans 13 residues. Germline CDR1 MNHEY, CDR2 SVGAGI. The CDR3 DNA reads as TGTGCCAGCACGGGGCCCAACAGGGACGAGCAGTACTTC. The encoded protein is CASTGPNRDEQYF.

The rearrangement links TRBV11-2 to TRBJ2-3; D possibly corresponds to TRBD2 (5 bases). This CDR3 contains 15 residues. Germline CDR1 SGHAT, CDR2 FQNNGV. Trimming shortened V by 0 bases and J by 2 bases, and 9 bases separated the two germline ends. The CDR3 sequence is CASSLDGGLTDTQYF. CDR3 DNA sequence: TGTGCCAGCAGCTTAGATGGAGGCCTCACAGATACGCAGTATTTT.

V is TRBV5-1 and J is TRBJ2-1; D tentatively reads TRBD1 or TRBD2 (6 bases each). V was pared by 7 bases and J by 7 bases, with 18 bases between. Germline V gives CDR1 SGHRS, CDR2 YFSETQ. This CDR3 contains 14 residues. The CDR3 sequence: CASGARKGGNEQFF. CDR3 DNA: TGCGCCAGCGGGGCAAGGAAGGGGGGTAATGAGCAGTTCTTC.

The chain joins TRBV15 to TRBJ1-1; 7 positions match TRBD1. CDR1 is LNHNV and CDR2 is YYDKDF in the germline V gene (reference sequence). The length of the CDR3 is 14 residues. V was pared by 0 bases and J by 8 bases, with 6 bases of the junction left unmatched. Written as DNA, the CDR3 is TGTGCCACCAGCAGAGAATCAGGGGGGCCGGAAGCTTTCTTT. Translating gives CATSRESGGPEAFF.

This clone showed up just a few times. V is TRBV2 and J is TRBJ1-3; D is unresolved. Germline V gives CDR1 SNHLY, CDR2 FYNNEI. The CDR3 totals 14 residues. Trimming took off 8 bases at V and 0 bases at J, with 11 bases between the two ends. CDR3: CASAGPISGNTIYF. The CDR3 region has the DNA TGTGCCAGCGCCGGGCCTATCTCTGGAAACACCATATATTTT.

The chain combines TRBV9 with TRBJ2-3; no reliable D call. Per the germline V gene, CDR1 is SGDLS and CDR2 is YYNGEE. V was pared by 2 bases and J by 2 bases, with 6 bases between. This CDR3 is built from 13 residues. CDR3 sequence (DNA): TGTGCCAGCAGCGTTCGCCCCACAGATACGCAGTATTTT. It specifies CASSVRPTDTQYF. Full variable domain (remainder filled in from reference TRBV9 and TRBJ2-3): DSGVTQTPKHLITATGQRVTLRCSPRSGDLSVYWYQQSLDQGLQFLIQYYNGEERAKGNILERFSAQQFPDLHSELNLSSLELGDSALYFCASSVRPTDTQYFGPGTRLTVL.

The chain employs TRBV12-2 and TRBJ1-4. TRBV12-2 is recorded as a pseudogene. The CDR3 contains 15 residues. The CDR3 bases are TGTGCAAGTCGCTTAGAATACAGGGAGGACGAAAAACTGTTTTTT. This gives the protein CASRLEYREDEKLFF.

This clone was observed many times. At the DNA level, this CDR3 is encoded by other sequences in the same sample as well. The chain links TRBV7-2 to TRBJ2-7, with TRBD1 matching 8 bases. Unmatched junction bases numbered 1, after V lost 1 base and J lost 2 bases. Per the germline V gene, CDR1 is SGHTA and CDR2 is FQGNSA. This CDR3 comprises 14 residues. This chain's CDR3 is CASSLGTGTYEQYF. CDR3 DNA sequence: TGTGCCAGCAGCTTAGGGACAGGGACCTACGAGCAGTACTTC. Looking up the rest from reference TRBV7-2 and TRBJ2-7 gives the full variable domain: GAGVSQSPSNKVTEKGKDVELRCDPISGHTALYWYRQSLGQGLEFLIYFQGNSAPDKSGLPSDRFSAERTGGSVSTLTIQRTQQEDSAVYLCASSLGTGTYEQYFGPGTRLTVT.

The chain couples TRBV6-5 to TRBJ2-2; 8 nucleotides align to TRBD2. CDR1 and CDR2 from the germline V gene are MNHEY and SVGAGI. CDR3 length: 15 amino acids. With 2 bases clipped from V and 5 bases from J, the junction kept 4 bases outside the gene matches. CDR3: CASSYSGGATGELFF. The CDR3 bases are TGTGCCAGCAGTTACAGCGGGGGTGCGACCGGGGAGCTGTTTTTT.

The rearrangement uses TRBV28 and TRBJ1-1, with a tentative D call TRBD1 (6 bases). Per the germline V gene, CDR1 is MDHEN and CDR2 is SYDVKM. V was cut by 5 bases and J by 1 base, with 26 bases left in between. The CDR3 runs to 19 residues. CDR3 sequence: CASSNKLWIPGQGNTEAFF. For the CDR3, the DNA is TGTGCCAGCAGTAATAAGTTATGGATCCCGGGACAAGGGAACACTGAAGCTTTCTTT.

This clone was counted only a few times. The chain is built from TRBV6-5 and TRBJ2-2, with TRBD1 matching over 7 bases. Germline CDR1 is MNHEY and CDR2 is SVGAGI. The CDR3 extends over 14 amino acids. V lost 7 bases and J lost 1; bases outside the gene matches: 3. For the CDR3, the DNA is TGTGCCAGCAAATGGACAGGGAACACCGGGGAGCTGTTTTTT. The encoded protein is CASKWTGNTGELFF.

Concerning this clone itself: Other DNA sequences within the sample encode an identical CDR3. The chain employs TRBV7-9 and TRBJ1-3; tentative D call: TRBD1 (6 bases). Trimming took off 5 bases at V and 1 base at J, with 9 bases between the two ends. Germline V gene data show CDR1 as SEHNR and CDR2 as FQNEAQ (reference sequence). The CDR3 contains 14 residues. CDR3 loop: CASSPRGSGNTIYF. The CDR3, as DNA: TGTGCCAGCAGCCCCAGGGGTTCTGGAAACACCATATATTTT.

J is TRBJ2-3 and V is TRBV6-5; D possibly corresponds to TRBD2 (7 bases). Per germline, CDR1 MNHEY and CDR2 SVGAGI. The V end lost 5 bases, the J end lost 5 bases, and 14 bases lay between the germline ends. The CDR3 has 14 amino acids. The CDR3 loop reads CASSPGDYRDTQYF. As DNA, the CDR3 is TGTGCCAGCAGTCCAGGGGACTATCGAGATACGCAGTATTTT.

V usage is TRBV5-1 and J usage is TRBJ2-1; maybe TRBD1 (6 bases). CDR1 and CDR2 (germline): SGHRS, YFSETQ. Trimming took off 0 bases at V and 5 bases at J, with 15 bases between the two ends. The CDR3 is 16 amino acids. The CDR3 DNA follows: TGCGCCAGCAGCTTGGAAGGGGGATTCCAAAACAATGAGCAGTTCTTC. This sequence encodes CASSLEGGFQNNEQFF.

The J gene is TRBJ1-1, the V gene TRBV12-3 or TRBV12-4; TRBD1 might be the D (5 bases). The germline V and J ends were trimmed by 8 bases and 4 bases, with 11 bases remaining between them. This CDR3 contains 12 residues. As DNA, the CDR3 is TGTGCCAGCTGGGGGGATCCCACTGAAGCTTTCTTT. Protein sequence: CASWGDPTEAFF.

The J gene is TRBJ2-6, the V gene TRBV7-3, with D perhaps being TRBD1 or TRBD2 (5 bases each). The ends were cut back, 2 bases at V and 0 bases at J, with 20 bases in the middle. Germline assignment: CDR1 SGHTA and CDR2 FQGTGA. The CDR3 length is 20 residues. CDR3 sequence: CASSLQSYRDRSSGANVLTF. The CDR3 DNA reads TGTGCCAGCAGCTTACAATCCTATCGGGACCGAAGCTCTGGGGCCAACGTCCTGACTTTC. Based on the CDR3 plus reference TRBV7-3 and TRBJ2-6, the full variable domain is GAGVSQTPSNKVTEKGKYVELRCDPISGHTALYWYRQSLGQGPEFLIYFQGTGAADDSGLPNDRFFAVRPEGSVSTLKIQRTERGDSAVYLCASSLQSYRDRSSGANVLTFGAGSRLTVL.

The gene calls are TRBV5-6 and TRBJ1-6; 7 nucleotides agree with TRBD1. The CDR3 covers 13 residues. Germline V lookup: CDR1 SGHDT, CDR2 YYEEEE. V lost 4 bases, J lost 13 bases, and 8 bases stayed unmatched. CDR3 sequence: CASSGTDRDPLHF. The CDR3 nucleotides read TGTGCCAGCAGCGGAACAGACAGGGACCCCCTCCACTTT.

This clone was detected only a few times. The rearrangement joins TRBV7-8 to TRBJ2-7, with 7 bases fitting TRBD1. CDR3 length: 16 amino acids. V lost 2 bases and J lost 4; bases outside the gene matches: 11. Per the germline V gene, CDR1 is SGHVS and CDR2 is FQNEAQ. This CDR3 is CASSLLQGRNSYEQYF. For the CDR3, the DNA is TGTGCCAGCAGCTTATTACAGGGGCGGAACTCTTACGAGCAGTACTTC.

The chain couples TRBV18 to TRBJ1-3; D unresolved. Deletions cut 4 bases from V and 0 bases from J, with 13 bases between. The CDR3 sequence is 16 residues long. The germline V gene has CDR1 KGHSH and CDR2 LQKENI. CDR3 region: CASSLGRTDSGNTIYF. The CDR3 nucleotides are TGTGCCAGCTCACTCGGAAGGACGGACTCTGGAAACACCATATATTTT.